This T cell receptor (beta chain) appears in the sequencing data of a study of shared clonotypes between healthy human individuals. Study-wide findings and caveats: Memory subsets generally showed lower estimated richness than naive subsets.

A note on this clone: What it recognizes is unknown.

The study ran the assay at deep level. The table came from immunoSEQ multiplex PCR; TCRdb's copy has only in-frame clones and leaves some out. In the table there are 550,000 to 800,000 clones, under 80% of which are singletons. The length of the CDR3 is 15 residues. Per germline, CDR1 SGHNT and CDR2 YYREEE (reference sequence). With 0 bases removed from V and 0 bases from J, the gap between germline ends came to 4 bases. All donors were Caucasian adults living in Nashville, Tennessee. A CD45RA-negative memory subset and a CD45RA+ naive subset were separated from the CD4+ cells. This TCR was recovered from a woman aged 30 to 39 in good health. Sequencing used memory CD4+ T cells sorted from blood. Described subset: CD45RA-negative fraction. V and J are TRBV5-4 and TRBJ2-6; no reliable D call. The CDR3 nucleotides read TGTGCCAGCAGCTTGGGCCACTCTGGGGCCAACGTCCTGACTTTC. The encoded protein is CASSLGHSGANVLTF.